The 29 T cell receptor beta chains presented below share a single source sample, sequenced in a study of blood T cell repertoires in COVID-19. This table comes from immunoSEQ multiplex PCR, and its TCRdb copy is limited to in-frame clones, with some not included. The top ten hold around 9.9% of the sample, which has about 30,000 clones, 80% to 90% seen once. The sample comprised peripheral blood. These receptors all come from a human donor in a cohort sampled during active COVID-19.

The V call is TRBV7-8, the J call TRBJ2-5; TRBD1 might be the D (5 bases). Trimming removed 5 bases at V and 5 bases at J, with 12 bases between. The germline V gene encodes CDR1 SGHVS and CDR2 FQNEAQ. The CDR3 totals 13 residues. CDR3 coding DNA: TGTGCCAGCAGCAGGGCCAGGGTGGAGACCCAGTACTTC. This gives the protein CASSRARVETQYF. Together with reference TRBV7-8 and TRBJ2-5, the CDR3 gives the full variable domain: GAGVSQSPRYKVAKRGQDVALRCDPISGHVSLFWYQQALGQGPEFLTYFQNEAQLDKSGLPSDRFFAERPEGSVSTLKIQRTQQEDSAVYLCASSRARVETQYFGPGTRLLVL.

The chain uses TRBV18 and TRBJ2-7; 11 nucleotides align to TRBD2. This CDR3 spans 18 amino acids. With 2 bases clipped from V and 0 bases from J, the junction kept 9 bases outside the gene matches. CDR1 is KGHSH and CDR2 is LQKENI in the germline V gene. The CDR3 loop is CASSPRSSGGSSSYEQYF. DNA of the CDR3: TGTGCCAGCTCACCAAGGTCTAGCGGGGGGTCGAGCTCCTACGAGCAGTACTTC.

The chain has TRBV19 and TRBJ1-4; 9 positions match TRBD1. CDR3 length: 14 amino acids. J was trimmed by 7 bases and V by 9 bases; bases with no gene match: 9. Germline V lookup: CDR1 LNHDA, CDR2 SQIVND (reference sequence). The DNA of the CDR3 is TGTGCCAGCCGAGGGACAGGGTTTACTGAAAAACTGTTTTTT. Translation: CASRGTGFTEKLFF.

J is TRBJ1-1 and V is TRBV5-6; D uncertain. This CDR3 has 14 residues. Per the germline V gene, CDR1 is SGHDT and CDR2 is YYEEEE. V lost 0 bases to trimming and J lost 5 bases, with 11 bases between them. The DNA of the CDR3 is TGTGCCAGCAGCTTGGTAACCGGGAGAACTGAAGCTTTCTTT. This encodes CASSLVTGRTEAFF.

The chain employs TRBV7-2 and TRBJ2-3; the D gene is possibly TRBD1 (6 bases). Germline values: CDR1 SGHTA, CDR2 FQGNSA. This CDR3 spans 15 amino acids. Trimming stripped 5 bases from V and 0 bases from J, with 12 bases between. The CDR3 DNA sequence: TGTGCCAGCAGCCCCCATGGACAGAGCACAGATACGCAGTATTTT. This codes for CASSPHGQSTDTQYF.

The chain recombines TRBV4-3 with TRBJ2-2, with TRBD2 as a possible D gene (6 bases). The CDR3 sequence is 17 residues long. Germline CDR1 LGHNA, CDR2 YSLEER. The V end was cut by 0 bases, the J end by 7 bases, with 18 bases between. The CDR3 nucleotides are TGCGCCAGCAGCCAAGATGGTCGGGACTTTTTACGCGGGGAGCTGTTTTTT. Protein product: CASSQDGRDFLRGELFF.

The chain links TRBV5-1 to TRBJ2-6; D is possibly TRBD1 (5 bases). The CDR3 contains 17 residues. Trimming took 5 bases from V and 1 from J, leaving 16 bases between them. CDR1 is SGHRS, CDR2 YFSETQ, per germline. DNA for the CDR3: TGCGCCAGCAGGGACATCCTACCAGGATCTGGGGCCAACGTCCTGACTTTC. Translation gives CASRDILPGSGANVLTF.

This chain joins TRBV2 and TRBJ1-1, with TRBD1 matching 8 bases. This CDR3 contains 14 residues. With 10 bases clipped from V and 0 bases from J, the junction kept 7 bases outside the gene matches. Germline assignment: CDR1 SNHLY and CDR2 FYNNEI. The CDR3 DNA follows: TGTGCCACCAGGACAGGGCTTATGAACACTGAAGCTTTCTTT. It codes for CATRTGLMNTEAFF.

Only one count was recorded for this clone. At one end the junction does not follow the germline gene, possibly because of a read error. This sequence joins TRBV6-2 or TRBV6-3 and TRBJ1-1, with 8 nucleotides matching TRBD1. This CDR3 contains 17 residues. The V gene's germline CDR1 is MNHEY and CDR2 SVGEGT. CDR3 sequence (DNA): TGTGCCAGCAGCCCCTGGATGACAGGGGCCTTGAAGACTGAAGCTTTCTTT. This codes for CASSPWMTGALKTEAFF.

This rearrangement joins TRBV10-3 to TRBJ2-7; 7 positions match TRBD1. CDR3 length: 13 amino acids. V lost 6 bases and J lost 0; bases outside the gene matches: 2. The germline V gene has CDR1 ENHRY and CDR2 SYGVKD. The CDR3, as DNA: TGTGCCATCAGGGGGGACAGCTCCTACGAGCAGTACTTC. This codes for CAIRGDSSYEQYF.

The chain uses TRBV7-3 and TRBJ2-3; D gene ambiguous. CDR1 and CDR2 (germline): SGHTA, FQGTGA. Trimming shortened V by 5 bases and J by 0 bases, and 12 bases separated the two germline ends. CDR3 length: 15 residues. The CDR3 loop reads CASSLGPFSTDTQYF. The CDR3 nucleotides are TGTGCCAGCAGCCTTGGCCCCTTTAGCACAGATACGCAGTATTTT.

V and J are TRBV21-1 and TRBJ2-1; no check of the table's D call, TRBD2, against the DNA was made. TRBV21-1 is marked as a pseudogene. The CDR3 contains 17 residues. CDR3 nucleotides: TGTGCCAGCAGCAATGCCGGCGGGGGGTCCCCCTACAATGAGCAGTTCTTC. Its protein product is CASSNAGGGSPYNEQFF.

The chain carries TRBV18 and TRBJ2-5; TRBD2 matches 11 bases. This CDR3 is 18 amino acids long. The trim removed 3 bases at V and 1 base at J, leaving 10 bases unmatched. From germline, CDR1 is KGHSH and CDR2 LQKENI. The CDR3 sequence: CASSPRSSGGASQETQYF. The CDR3, as DNA: TGTGCCAGCTCACCTCGGAGTAGCGGGGGGGCCAGCCAAGAGACCCAGTACTTC.

V is TRBV9 and J is TRBJ2-7; 8 nucleotides agree with TRBD2. The junction had 6 bases not matched to a gene; V was cut back by 2 bases and J by 2 bases. CDR1 is SGDLS and CDR2 is YYNGEE in the germline V gene. CDR3 length: 15 amino acids. The CDR3 DNA reads TGTGCCAGCAGCGTCGGGACTAGTTTCGCCTACGAGCAGTACTTC. This codes for CASSVGTSFAYEQYF.

The V call is TRBV13, the J call TRBJ2-2; TRBD2 matches at 8 bases. The CDR3 consists of 14 residues. Germline lookup yields CDR1 PRHDT and CDR2 FYEKMQ (reference sequence). J lost 7 bases, V lost 3 bases, and 4 bases had no gene match. The CDR3 DNA reads as TGTGCCAGCAGCTTCCGGGGGGGCGGCGGGGAGCTGTTTTTT. Its protein is CASSFRGGGGELFF.

This clone was detected only once. J is TRBJ1-2 and V is TRBV4-2; no reliable D call. CDR1 is LGHNA, CDR2 YNFKEQ, per germline. The CDR3 covers 15 residues. V gave up 4 bases and J gave up 6 bases, with 18 bases separating them. CDR3 in amino acids: CASSRWGGNQDGYTF. The CDR3 DNA sequence: TGTGCCAGCAGCCGCTGGGGAGGGAACCAAGATGGCTACACCTTC.

The V gene is TRBV12-2, the J gene TRBJ2-7; the DNA was not compared with TRBD1, the D call given in the table. TRBV12-2 is recorded as a pseudogene. The length of the CDR3 is 15 residues. The CDR3: CASRLVKDRVYEQYF. For the CDR3, the DNA is TGTGCAAGTCGCTTAGTCAAGGACAGGGTGTACGAGCAGTACTTC.

V is TRBV29-1 and J is TRBJ2-3; 7 bases fit TRBD1. Germline trimming cut 5 bases from V and 1 base from J; bases unmatched to any gene: 9. This CDR3 region has 15 residues. The germline V gene has CDR1 SQVTM and CDR2 ANQGSEA. CDR3 region: CSVRKNRGRTDTQYF. CDR3 sequence (DNA): TGCAGCGTTCGGAAAAACAGGGGCCGCACAGATACGCAGTATTTT.

The rearrangement links TRBV5-1 to TRBJ1-6; 7 positions match TRBD1. This CDR3 spans 13 amino acids. With V trimmed by 4 bases and J by 14 bases, 9 bases remained unmatched. Germline loops: CDR1 SGHRS, CDR2 YFSETQ. The DNA for the CDR3 is TGCGCCAGCAGCCGGGACAGAACAGGGGCCCTCCACTTT. Translated: CASSRDRTGALHF.

V gene TRBV18 combines with J gene TRBJ2-7, with D tentatively TRBD1 (5 bases). CDR3 length: 15 residues. Trimming left V 5 bases short and J 5 bases short, with 19 bases between. CDR1 is KGHSH and CDR2 is LQKENI in the germline V gene. In DNA, the CDR3 is TGTGCCAGCTCAAACCTAGACAGACCATCCGACGAGCAGTACTTC. Encoded protein: CASSNLDRPSDEQYF.

The rearrangement uses TRBV11-2 and TRBJ1-1, with a tentative D call TRBD1 (5 bases). The germline V and J ends were trimmed by 1 base and 1 base, with 10 bases remaining between them. The CDR3 extends over 15 amino acids. Germline CDR1 SGHAT, CDR2 FQNNGV. CDR3 protein: CASSLGPGGNTEAFF. The CDR3, as DNA: TGTGCCAGCAGCTTAGGTCCGGGGGGGAACACTGAAGCTTTCTTT.

The V call is TRBV27, the J call TRBJ1-6; maybe TRBD1 (6 bases). This CDR3 has 19 residues. With 5 bases removed from V and 3 bases from J, the gap between germline ends came to 23 bases. Germline-derived CDR1 and CDR2 are MNHEY and SMNVEV (reference sequence). CDR3 nucleotides: TGTGCCAGCAGTCCTAGGGGGGGGTCCATCCCTCTCTATAATTCACCCCTCCACTTT. This translates into CASSPRGGSIPLYNSPLHF.

This chain joins TRBV7-8 and TRBJ2-2; D remains unclear. CDR1 is SGHVS and CDR2 is FQNEAQ in the germline V gene. V dropped 1 base and J dropped 2 bases, with 8 bases sitting between them. The CDR3 totals 15 residues. The CDR3 reads CASSLGSHNTGELFF. CDR3 DNA sequence: TGTGCCAGCAGCTTAGGTTCACATAACACCGGGGAGCTGTTTTTT.

J is TRBJ2-5 and V is TRBV27; 7 nucleotides align to TRBD1. The CDR3 has 14 amino acids. In germline, CDR1 is MNHEY, CDR2 SMNVEV (reference sequence). Trimming removed 6 bases from V and 2 bases from J; junction bases left unmatched: 6. This chain's CDR3 is CASSRPGQQETQYF. The CDR3, as DNA: TGTGCCAGCAGCCGCCCGGGACAGCAAGAGACCCAGTACTTC.

The rearrangement joins TRBV11-3 to TRBJ2-2, with TRBD2 matching 9 bases. The junction had 8 bases not matched to a gene; V was cut back by 5 bases and J by 4 bases. The CDR3 covers 16 residues. The germline V gene has CDR1 SGHNT and CDR2 YENEEA. The CDR3 nucleotides read TGTGCCAGCAGCCCGGGGACTAGCAGGACCACCGGGGAGCTGTTTTTT. Amino acids: CASSPGTSRTTGELFF.

The CDR3 sequence: CSVEGPITGSQETQYF. CDR3 DNA: TGCAGCGTTGAAGGCCCAATTACAGGGTCCCAAGAGACCCAGTACTTC. The chain recombines TRBV29-1 with TRBJ2-5; a possible D gene is TRBD1 (6 bases). The length of the CDR3 is 16 residues. Per germline, CDR1 SQVTM and CDR2 ANQGSEA. V shed 1 base and J shed 1 base, with 16 bases lying between them. Variable domain in full (rest from reference TRBV29-1 and TRBJ2-5): SAVISQKPSRDICQRGTSLTIQCQVDSQVTMMFWYRQQPGQSLTLIATANQGSEATYESGFVIDKFPISRPNLTFSTLTVSNMSPEDSSIYLCSVEGPITGSQETQYFGPGTRLLVL.

This chain joins TRBV5-1 and TRBJ2-7; TRBD1 matches at 10 bases. Germline assignment: CDR1 SGHRS and CDR2 YFSETQ. The CDR3 sequence is 18 residues long. J lost 0 bases, V lost 3 bases, and 12 bases had no gene match. CDR3 in DNA: TGCGCCAGCAGCTCAACCGCTGACAGGGGGCAATTCTCCTACGAGCAGTACTTC. It encodes CASSSTADRGQFSYEQYF.

This clone has just a few counts. This chain uses TRBV5-5 with TRBJ2-7, with a tentative D call TRBD1 (5 bases). The CDR3 has 12 residues. Germline values: CDR1 SGHKS, CDR2 YYEKEE (reference sequence). The V end was cut by 4 bases, the J end by 4 bases, with 9 bases between. The CDR3, as DNA: TGTGCCAGCAGCCAGGACAATTACGAGCAGTACTTC. It translates to CASSQDNYEQYF.

This chain uses TRBV11-2 with TRBJ1-2; 7 bases fit TRBD1. Losses at the gene ends were 5 bases for V and 7 bases for J; bases not matched to a gene: 7. The CDR3 runs to 13 residues. CDR1 is SGHAT, CDR2 FQNNGV, per germline. The CDR3 is CASSRTQGGGYTF. The CDR3, as DNA: TGTGCCAGCAGCCGGACCCAGGGGGGTGGCTACACCTTC.